Listed here is a single T cell receptor (beta chain). Its antigen has not been determined. The input lacks base qualities; no much larger clone sits a single base away. Magnetic bead negative selection was used to isolate untouched CD4+ T cells from Ficoll-separated PBMC, with purity averaging 97.7%. Untouched CD4+ T cells were isolated from Ficoll-separated PBMC with magnetic beads, reaching around 98% purity with negligible CD8+ contamination. Peripheral blood mononuclear cells came from the buffy coats of three healthy blood donors. Each of the three donors was CMV seronegative. The DNeasy Blood & Tissue Kit was used to extract genomic DNA. TCRB sequencing was performed on genomic DNA from sorted CD137+CD4+ cells and pre-culture CD4+ baseline samples from each subject. The data stem from a study of T cell repertoires and HLA-DP antigens (dated by TCRdb to the late 2010s). With regard to the full study: The study used an in vitro model of CD4+ T cell alloreactivity in which transduced HeLa cells presented allogeneic HLA-DP. Compared with self, one alloantigen differed at one amino acid in the peptide-binding groove and the other differed at under 13, modelling structurally similar versus dissimilar alloantigens. Of the three donors, two were male and one was female, with ages ranging from the 18-to-29 band to the 60-to-69 band. An average DNA input of approximately 0.2 ug was used for sorted CD137+CD4+ samples, compared with roughly 1,300 ng for pre-culture CD4+ samples.

Paper-wide results and their limitations: Clones undetected before culture had an average cumulative frequency of about 35% against one allele and 50.6% against the other. Sorted CD137+ cells showed similar clonality against both alloantigens (approximately 0.36), much higher than the clonality of pre-culture samples (about 0.039). Separate analysis of naive and memory CD4+ repertoires was not performed. The study was limited by having only three donors, by relying on a non-physiological HeLa antigen-presenting system, and by using total CD4+ responder cells.

From cysteine to phenylalanine, the CDR3 is 13 amino acids long. The sequence is cut down to CDR3 DNA, 39 bases in frame from base 1. Ends trimmed: V by 4 bases, J by 4 bases; bases unmatched to a gene: 4. The germline V gene provides CDR1 MGHRA and CDR2 YSYEKL. The immunoSEQ multiplex PCR, with forward primers for 54 TRBV segments and reverse primers for 13 TRBJ segments, was used to amplify TCRB CDR3 regions. Pre-culture CD4+ samples were sequenced at deep resolution, targeting over 150,000 T cell genomes. Amplicons were sequenced on an Illumina HiSeq System, producing 87 bp reads covering the CDR3. In the source study's methods: PCR and sequencing errors in the reads were corrected, and CDR3 regions were defined by aligning to IMGT reference sequences. Synthetic template pools were used to estimate the numbers of templates and unique rearrangements. Clonality was computed as 1 minus Pielou's evenness. The Daley-Smith estimator was used to estimate richness. Morisita's index served as the measure of repertoire overlap. A clone counted as low-abundance if it appeared in cultured samples but went undetected in the pre-culture repertoire of the same donor. TCRdb limited this immuneACCESS table to in-frame rearrangements with V and J called. A share of clones is missing; checked studies link under half to unresolved V genes, and the rest is unexplained. D and trimming were read from the DNA, whereas the V and J calls and clone size are those reported in that table. Here the sample has more than 90,000 clones; approximately 92% occur a single time. Approximately 0.25% of the sample comes from the top ten.

Sequenced material: CD4+ T cells from PBMCs. The origin of this receptor is a woman aged 18-29 years in good health and CMV-seronegative. The chain is assembled from TRBV4-1 and TRBJ2-7; TRBD2 fits 7 bases in the junction. The nucleotides are TGCGCCAGCAGCCGGGAGGGGCTTTACGAGCAGTACTTC. Its translation is CASSREGLYEQYF.